The 30 T cell receptor beta chains presented below share a single source sample, sequenced in a study of T cell changes during pregnancy in multiple sclerosis. Assay used: immunoSEQ multiplex PCR; TCRdb lists only in-frame clones, some missing. The table shows tens of thousands of clones, with 85% to 95% occurring only once. Sequenced: peripheral blood. These receptors were obtained from a female donor with multiple sclerosis, enrolled in a pregnancy study.

V and J are TRBV11-3 and TRBJ2-3, with D uncertain. Germline loops: CDR1 SGHNT, CDR2 YENEEA. The CDR3 is 14 amino acids. Between the trimmed V and J ends, which lost 7 bases and 2 bases, there was a span of 13 bases. CDR3 region: CASTKIPPTDTQYF. CDR3 DNA sequence: TGTGCCAGCACCAAAATCCCCCCCACAGATACGCAGTATTTT.

The rearrangement links TRBV6-5 to TRBJ2-7; TRBD1 is a possible D gene (6 bases). V gave up 5 bases and J gave up 0 bases, with 8 bases separating them. The CDR3 loop spans 13 amino acids. CDR1 is MNHEY, CDR2 SVGAGI, per germline. CDR3 amino acids: CASSRDTSYEQYF. CDR3 nucleotide sequence: TGTGCCAGCAGTAGGGACACCTCCTACGAGCAGTACTTC.

The CDR3 nucleotides are TGTGCCAGTAGCCCGACAGGGCAACAAGAGACCCAGTACTTC. This sequence encodes CASSPTGQQETQYF. V usage is TRBV19 and J usage is TRBJ2-5, with TRBD1 matching 7 bases. CDR1 LNHDA and CDR2 SQIVND come from the germline V gene (reference sequence). With 6 bases clipped from V and 2 bases from J, the junction kept 6 bases outside the gene matches. The CDR3 loop spans 14 amino acids.

The chain recombines TRBV28 with TRBJ2-7; 10 positions match TRBD2. The CDR3 has 16 amino acids. Germline CDR1 reads MDHEN; CDR2 reads SYDVKM. The V gene end was trimmed by 6 bases and the J gene end by 3 bases; junction bases not matched to a gene: 11. The CDR3 DNA is TGTGCCAGCAGAAAATTTCTGGCTAGCGGGAGCTACGAGCAGTACTTC. Translated: CASRKFLASGSYEQYF.

This clone showed up just once. V is TRBV15 and J is TRBJ2-7, with TRBD2 matching over 12 bases. Per the germline V gene, CDR1 is LNHNV and CDR2 is YYDKDF (reference sequence). The CDR3 runs to 17 residues. After removal of 0 bases from V and 6 bases from J, the junction contained 9 bases not matched to a gene. The CDR3 sequence is CATSRDIRLAGDPEQYF. CDR3 bases: TGTGCCACCAGCAGAGATATTAGACTAGCGGGAGACCCCGAGCAGTACTTC.

This chain uses TRBV6-4 with TRBJ2-5, with D possibly being TRBD1 (6 bases). The CDR3 consists of 15 residues. The germline V and J ends were trimmed by 5 bases and 5 bases, with 18 bases remaining between them. Germline CDR1 MRHNA, CDR2 SNTAGT. The DNA of the CDR3 is TGTGCCAGCAGTCCGGGACATAAGGGGTCGGAGACCCAGTACTTC. This translates into CASSPGHKGSETQYF.

V and J are TRBV6-4 and TRBJ2-1; no clear D. Trimming pared 4 bases from V and 12 bases from J, leaving 22 bases between. CDR3 length: 15 amino acids. Per germline, CDR1 MRHNA and CDR2 SNTAGT. The CDR3 spells CASSALPEGSELQFF. The CDR3 region has the DNA TGTGCCAGCAGTGCGTTACCCGAAGGGTCTGAGTTGCAGTTCTTC.

The chain recombines TRBV5-1 with TRBJ2-1, with 11 positions matching TRBD2. CDR1 is SGHRS, CDR2 YFSETQ, per germline. CDR3 length: 16 residues. The V segment lost 4 bases and the J segment 9 bases; nucleotides outside the gene matches: 12. DNA for the CDR3: TGCGCCAGCAGCCCCATCTTGACTAGCGGGATAGGTGAGCAGTTCTTC. Encoded protein: CASSPILTSGIGEQFF.

J is TRBJ1-1 and V is TRBV5-1; the D gene is possibly TRBD1 (5 bases). In germline, CDR1 is SGHRS, CDR2 YFSETQ. This CDR3 comprises 15 residues. V lost 0 bases and J 0 bases, leaving 9 bases between the germline ends. The CDR3 DNA follows: TGCGCCAGCAGCTTGGTGCAGGGATTGAACACTGAAGCTTTCTTT. Protein sequence: CASSLVQGLNTEAFF.

J is TRBJ2-3 and V is TRBV6-4; possible D gene TRBD1, 6 bases. Germline lookup yields CDR1 MRHNA and CDR2 SNTAGT. The ends were cut back, 3 bases at V and 3 bases at J, with 10 bases in the middle. This CDR3 contains 14 residues. The CDR3 is CASSEGGETDTQYF. As DNA, the CDR3 is TGTGCCAGCAGTGAAGGGGGAGAAACAGATACGCAGTATTTT.

The rearrangement uses TRBV4-3 and TRBJ2-7, with no clear D. The germline V and J ends were trimmed by 0 bases and 0 bases, with 6 bases remaining between them. The V gene's germline CDR1 is LGHNA and CDR2 YSLEER. CDR3 length: 14 amino acids. CDR3 sequence reads: CASSQEYTSYEQYF. The CDR3 coding sequence is TGCGCCAGCAGCCAAGAATACACCTCCTACGAGCAGTACTTC.

This chain joins TRBV7-2 and TRBJ2-2; tentative D call: TRBD1 (6 bases). Trimming removed 5 bases from V and 6 bases from J, with 19 bases in between. This CDR3 is built from 16 residues. CDR1 is SGHTA, CDR2 FQGNSA, per germline. As DNA, the CDR3 is TGTGCCAGCAGCCGATCGGGACACCGAAGGTCCGGGGAGCTGTTTTTT. Translation: CASSRSGHRRSGELFF. Complete variable domain (other parts from reference TRBV7-2 and TRBJ2-2): GAGVSQSPSNKVTEKGKDVELRCDPISGHTALYWYRQSLGQGLEFLIYFQGNSAPDKSGLPSDRFSAERTGGSVSTLTIQRTQQEDSAVYLCASSRSGHRRSGELFFGEGSRLTVL.

This chain connects TRBV4-2 to TRBJ2-3; D possibly corresponds to TRBD2 (5 bases). Germline CDR1 LGHNA, CDR2 YNFKEQ. This CDR3 region has 16 residues. V dropped 4 bases and J dropped 0 bases, with 14 bases sitting between them. CDR3 in amino acids: CASSLFWGDSTDTQYF. The CDR3 bases are TGTGCCAGCAGCCTTTTTTGGGGAGATAGCACAGATACGCAGTATTTT.

This chain links TRBV25-1 with TRBJ2-7, with a weak D call TRBD2 (5 bases). Germline V gives CDR1 MGHDK, CDR2 SYGVNS. The length of the CDR3 is 16 residues. V dropped 3 bases and J dropped 5 bases, with 20 bases sitting between them. The chain's CDR3 is CASSEGSAAGIHEQYF. As DNA, the CDR3 is TGTGCCAGCAGTGAGGGATCAGCGGCAGGTATCCACGAGCAGTACTTC.

V and J are TRBV18 and TRBJ2-7; 9 bases map to TRBD2. J gave up 7 bases and V 3 bases, and 13 bases lay outside the gene matches. CDR1 KGHSH and CDR2 LQKENI come from the germline V gene. The CDR3 loop spans 16 amino acids. DNA for the CDR3: TGTGCCAGCTCACCGAATCCCGCGGGAGGGCCGGAAGAGCAGTACTTC. Protein: CASSPNPAGGPEEQYF.

The chain recombines TRBV6-4 with TRBJ2-3, with 10 bases that match TRBD2. Unmatched junction bases numbered 1, after V lost 4 bases and J lost 0 bases. Germline V gives CDR1 MRHNA, CDR2 SNTAGT. The CDR3 length is 15 residues. This CDR3 reads CASSATSGSTDTQYF. CDR3 sequence (DNA): TGTGCCAGCAGTGCGACTAGCGGGAGCACAGATACGCAGTATTTT.

The chain carries TRBV19 and TRBJ2-5; a possible D gene is TRBD2 (6 bases). Trimming pared 5 bases from V and 5 bases from J, leaving 18 bases between. The CDR3 spans 15 residues. Per the germline V gene, CDR1 is LNHDA and CDR2 is SQIVND (reference sequence). In nucleotides, the CDR3 is TGTGCCAGTAGTCCCGGAGGGGTGGTTGGCGAGACCCAGTACTTC. Translated: CASSPGGVVGETQYF.

This chain links TRBV7-9 with TRBJ1-1, with D hard to call. The germline V gene has CDR1 SEHNR and CDR2 FQNEAQ (reference sequence). V lost 3 bases and J lost 1, with 6 bases in between. This CDR3 has 13 amino acids. The CDR3 loop is CASSFTQNTEAFF. For the CDR3, the DNA is TGTGCCAGCAGCTTCACACAGAACACTGAAGCTTTCTTT.

CDR3 nucleotides: TGTGCCAGTAGCCAAGGTAATGGCTATGGCTACACCTTC. Residues: CASSQGNGYGYTF. The J gene is TRBJ1-2, the V gene TRBV19; no reliable D call. The CDR3 consists of 13 residues. V was shortened by 6 bases and J by 4 bases, with 12 bases between the two germline ends. Looked up from germline, CDR1 is LNHDA and CDR2 is SQIVND (reference sequence).

The chain links TRBV28 to TRBJ2-1; the match to TRBD2 covers 11 bases. CDR1 is MDHEN, CDR2 SYDVKM, per germline. J was trimmed by 1 base and V by 5 bases; bases with no gene match: 13. This CDR3 contains 19 residues. The CDR3 loop reads CASSLPTSGIMNSYNEQFF. CDR3 in DNA: TGTGCCAGCAGTCTTCCGACTAGCGGGATAATGAATTCCTACAATGAGCAGTTCTTC.

J is TRBJ2-7 and V is TRBV6-5; 8 positions match TRBD1. V lost 3 bases, J lost 3 bases, and 7 bases stayed unmatched. Germline CDR1 and CDR2: MNHEY and SVGAGI. The CDR3 extends over 15 amino acids. The CDR3 DNA sequence: TGTGCCAGCAGTTATTCCCTGGACAGGGACTACGAGCAGTACTTC. Amino acid sequence: CASSYSLDRDYEQYF.

This clone was counted a few times. V usage is TRBV5-1 and J usage is TRBJ1-1; 7 positions match TRBD1. In germline, CDR1 is SGHRS, CDR2 YFSETQ. This CDR3 has 14 residues. The V segment lost 3 bases and the J segment 0 bases; nucleotides outside the gene matches: 2. CDR3 region: CASSWTGMNTEAFF. In nucleotides, the CDR3 is TGCGCCAGCAGCTGGACAGGTATGAACACTGAAGCTTTCTTT.

The V call is TRBV18, the J call TRBJ2-1; 7 bases map to TRBD1. The CDR3 runs to 13 residues. Germline CDR1 KGHSH, CDR2 LQKENI. J gave up 5 bases and V 2 bases, and 0 bases lay outside the gene matches. The CDR3 sequence is CASSPTGDNEQFF. The CDR3 region has the DNA TGTGCCAGCTCACCAACAGGGGACAATGAGCAGTTCTTC.

The J gene is TRBJ1-2, the V gene TRBV19; 10 bases line up with TRBD1. Per the germline V gene, CDR1 is LNHDA and CDR2 is SQIVND (reference sequence). This CDR3 comprises 16 residues. V shed 3 bases and J 4 bases; nucleotides not matched to a gene: 8. The CDR3 coding sequence is TGTGCCAGTAGTATCTCGACAGGGGGCTTTGGCTATGGCTACACCTTC. Translated: CASSISTGGFGYGYTF.

The rearrangement links TRBV11-2 to TRBJ2-1, with TRBD2 as a possible D gene (5 bases). Germline values: CDR1 SGHAT, CDR2 FQNNGV. The CDR3 contains 17 residues. Trimming shortened V by 0 bases and J by 0 bases, and 12 bases separated the two germline ends. The CDR3 region is CASSLDLRVRSYNEQFF. Written as DNA, the CDR3 is TGTGCCAGCAGCTTAGATCTGCGGGTGCGCTCCTACAATGAGCAGTTCTTC.

J is TRBJ1-1 and V is TRBV9, with D perhaps matching TRBD1 (6 bases). Germline V gives CDR1 SGDLS, CDR2 YYNGEE. This CDR3 has 12 amino acids. The germline V and J ends were trimmed by 6 bases and 1 base, with 7 bases remaining between them. The CDR3 DNA follows: TGTGCCAGCAAGGGGGAGAACACTGAAGCTTTCTTT. Its protein product is CASKGENTEAFF.

V and J are TRBV10-3 and TRBJ1-2; TRBD1 might be the D (5 bases). The CDR3 runs 15 residues. The germline CDR1 and CDR2 sequences are ENHRY and SYGVKD. Trimming pared 0 bases from V and 2 bases from J, leaving 10 bases between. CDR3 protein: CAISESGQTNYGYTF. The DNA of the CDR3 is TGTGCCATCAGTGAGTCGGGGCAGACGAACTATGGCTACACCTTC.

This chain uses TRBV28 with TRBJ1-2; D not resolved. This CDR3 contains 14 residues. CDR1 and CDR2 from the germline V gene are MDHEN and SYDVKM. Trimming removed 2 bases at V and 7 bases at J, with 14 bases between. The CDR3 region has the DNA TGTGCCAGCAGTTTAAGGAGTCGGAGAGGTGGCTACACCTTC. This sequence encodes CASSLRSRRGGYTF.

V gene TRBV21-1 combines with J gene TRBJ2-2; whether TRBD1, the table's D call, matches the DNA was not checked. TRBV21-1 is a recognized pseudogene. This CDR3 contains 15 residues. CDR3 region: CASSKVKGETGELFF. CDR3 nucleotide sequence: TGTGCCAGCAGCAAAGTAAAGGGGGAAACCGGGGAGCTGTTTTTT.

This clone was recorded once. The chain combines TRBV5-1 with TRBJ2-7, with D tentatively TRBD1 (6 bases). From germline, CDR1 is SGHRS and CDR2 YFSETQ. The CDR3 covers 14 residues. V was pared by 3 bases and J by 6 bases, with 16 bases between. The CDR3 protein is CASSSYRDSGEQYF. CDR3 in DNA: TGCGCCAGCAGCTCTTACAGGGATTCGGGCGAGCAGTACTTC.